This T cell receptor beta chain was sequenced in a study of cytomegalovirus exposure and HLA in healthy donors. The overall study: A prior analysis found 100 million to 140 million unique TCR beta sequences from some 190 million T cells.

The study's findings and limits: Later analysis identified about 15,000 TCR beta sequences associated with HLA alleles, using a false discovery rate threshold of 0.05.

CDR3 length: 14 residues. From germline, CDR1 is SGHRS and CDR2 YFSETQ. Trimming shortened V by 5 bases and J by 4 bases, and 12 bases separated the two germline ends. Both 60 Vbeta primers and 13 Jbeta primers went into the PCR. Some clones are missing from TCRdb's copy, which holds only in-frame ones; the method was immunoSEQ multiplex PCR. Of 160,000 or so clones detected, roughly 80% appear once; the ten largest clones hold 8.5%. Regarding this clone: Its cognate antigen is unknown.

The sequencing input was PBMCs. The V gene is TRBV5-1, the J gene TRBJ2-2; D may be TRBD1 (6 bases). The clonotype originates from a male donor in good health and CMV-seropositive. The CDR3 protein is CASSSTGSTGELFF. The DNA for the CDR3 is TGCGCCAGCAGTTCTACAGGGTCCACCGGGGAGCTGTTTTTT.